The rows below give T cell receptor beta chains drawn from one sample of a study of cytomegalovirus exposure and HLA in healthy donors. Sequencing was performed with immunoSEQ multiplex PCR; in TCRdb, only in-frame clones are kept and a portion is missing. Among 90,000 to 130,000 clones listed, roughly 80% were seen once. Sequencing used PBMCs. The receptors originated from a man aged 25 to 40 in good health and CMV-seropositive. CDR3s include the opening cysteine and the closing phenylalanine or tryptophan. A D gene is named only where the DNA matches it firmly. The listing skips clone size in some rows; elsewhere it reads once, few, many or a size class.

v_call	d_call	clone_size	j_call	cdr3_aa	cdr3_nt
TRBV5-4	NA	NA	TRBJ2-5	CASSPRTAETQYF	TGTGCCAGCAGCCCCAGGACAGCGGAGACCCAGTACTTC
TRBV18	TRBD1	NA	TRBJ2-5	CASSGETGSQETQYF	TGTGCCAGCTCGGGAGAGACAGGGAGTCAAGAGACCCAGTACTTC
TRBV11-2	NA	NA	TRBJ1-1	CASSSLQGRRPEAFF	TGTGCCAGCAGTAGCCTACAGGGTCGGAGGCCTGAAGCTTTCTTT
TRBV29-1	NA	NA	TRBJ1-1	CSVDRVGGNTEAFF	TGCAGCGTCGATCGGGTGGGGGGGAACACTGAAGCTTTCTTT
TRBV30	TRBD2	NA	TRBJ2-3	CAWNPGGPTDTQYF	TGTGCCTGGAACCCGGGGGGGCCCACAGATACGCAGTATTTT
TRBV6-1	NA	NA	TRBJ2-1	CASSQGTRSYNEQFF	TGTGCCAGCAGTCAAGGGACTCGCTCCTACAATGAGCAGTTCTTC
TRBV4-2	NA	NA	TRBJ1-4	CASSLQGSEKLFF	TGTGCCAGCAGCCTCCAGGGTAGTGAAAAACTGTTTTTT
TRBV5-6	NA	NA	TRBJ1-4	CASSRRGDQNEKLFF	TGTGCCAGCAGCCGACGGGGGGACCAGAATGAAAAACTGTTTTTT
TRBV7-6	NA	few	TRBJ2-7	CASSLFQGLRSGEQYF	TGTGCCAGCAGCTTGTTTCAGGGTTTAAGGTCGGGCGAGCAGTACTTC
TRBV18	NA	NA	TRBJ1-2	CASSPGREADGYTF	TGTGCCAGCTCACCAGGGAGGGAAGCGGATGGCTACACCTTC
TRBV28	NA	NA	TRBJ1-4	CASEQGPNEKLFF	TGTGCCAGCGAACAGGGCCCTAATGAAAAACTGTTTTTT
TRBV5-1	TRBD1	NA	TRBJ1-5	CASSLGQGSGQPQHF	TGCGCCAGCAGCTTGGGACAGGGGTCAGGGCAGCCCCAGCATTTT